This record covers a single TCR beta chain. Its antigen remains unidentified. Germline V gene data show CDR1 as SGHAT and CDR2 as FQDESV (reference sequence). V lost 4 bases to trimming and J lost 7 bases; unmatched junction nucleotides: 11. The CDR3 consists of 17 residues. This sample is drawn from a study of OX40 agonist ivuxolimab in advanced cancers. Study context: People in dose escalation had one of these cancers: hepatocellular carcinoma, melanoma, renal cell or head and neck cancer. Patients with prior anti-PD-1, anti-PD-L1 or anti-CTLA-4 therapy were eligible; about 41% had some. Study outcomes and limitations: Averaging showed that CD8+ T cells had more expanded clones than CD4+ did.

Here immunoSEQ multiplex PCR was the method, and the copy in TCRdb shows in-frame clones only, minus some. The table shows about 62,000 clones, with approximately 79% occurring only once. Blood draws occurred at baseline, cycle 4 day 1, and cycle 7 day 1. This receptor was obtained from an adult with an advanced solid tumor such as melanoma, head and neck, liver or kidney cancer. The chain links TRBV11-1 to TRBJ2-2, with 11 bases lining up with TRBD2. Here the sequenced sample was CD4+ or CD8+ T cells sorted from blood, taken in a trial of the OX40 agonist ivuxolimab. The CDR3 DNA reads TGTGCCAGCAGCTACCAGGTACTAGCGGGAGATGTCGGGGAGCTGTTTTTT. This translates into CASSYQVLAGDVGELFF.